This TCR beta chain stems from a study of T cell changes during pregnancy in multiple sclerosis. Only one count was recorded for this clone. Data came from immunoSEQ multiplex PCR; TCRdb stores just in-frame clones and leaves some out. The sample carries tens of thousands of clones, roughly 93% recorded once. Trimming took 2 bases from V and 0 from J, leaving 12 bases between them. CDR3 length equals 16 residues. Per the germline V gene, CDR1 is SGHDT and CDR2 is YYEEEE. What was sequenced was PBMCs (not recorded whether the cells were cultured). The J gene is TRBJ2-1, the V gene TRBV5-6; D is undetermined. This TCR was recovered from a female donor with multiple sclerosis, enrolled in a pregnancy study. CDR3 coding DNA: TGTGCCAGCAGCTTCTGGCAGGATGGCTCCTACAATGAGCAGTTCTTC. This translates into CASSFWQDGSYNEQFF.